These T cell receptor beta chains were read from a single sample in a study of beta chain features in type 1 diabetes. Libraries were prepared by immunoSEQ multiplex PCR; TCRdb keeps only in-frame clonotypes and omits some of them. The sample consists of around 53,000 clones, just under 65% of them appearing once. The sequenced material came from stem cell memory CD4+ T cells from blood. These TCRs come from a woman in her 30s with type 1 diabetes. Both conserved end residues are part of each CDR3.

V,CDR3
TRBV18,CASSRPGSSYNEQFF
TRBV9,CASSTHYGTGLSNTEAFF
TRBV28,CATAGGGQNEQFF
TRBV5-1,CASSLGSDSIRPYGYTF
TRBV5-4,CASSQDKNQPQHF
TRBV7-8,CASSLVAARSYEQYF
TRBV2,CASSSDRGLREQYF
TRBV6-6,CASSYSGQTVDTQYF
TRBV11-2,CASRERGETQYF
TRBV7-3,CASSLTLAGGTDTQYF
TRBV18,CASSPPGGDEQFF
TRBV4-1,CASSPQGLAANEQFF
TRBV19,CASRKAGTEAFF
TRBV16,CASSQDRGNTEAFF
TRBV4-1,CASSYFSRGTDTDTQYF
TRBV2,CASSGTSVIPSSYNEQFF
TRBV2,CASSQLGRSTDTQYF
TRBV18,CASSPGLAVTYEQYF
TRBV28,CASRTDRRLVTDTQYF
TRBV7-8,CASSPRTSGATGELFF
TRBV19,CATSDGAGGTYNEQFF
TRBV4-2,CASSQGLAGVYEQYF
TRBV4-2,CASSQDIDPGGRFF